A selection of T cell receptor beta chains follows, all from one sample in a study of cytomegalovirus exposure and HLA in healthy donors. The table came from immunoSEQ multiplex PCR; TCRdb's copy has only in-frame clones and leaves some out. Of about 160,000 clones detected, 60% to 80% appear once; the ten largest clones hold roughly 4.5%. Source material: PBMCs. These TCRs come from a man aged 18 to 29 in good health and CMV-seropositive. CDR3s include the opening cysteine and the closing phenylalanine or tryptophan. The order of the fields is CDR3 DNA, CDR3 protein, V gene, J gene, clone size, D gene. A D gene is named only where the DNA matches it firmly. Expanded clones get a size class; other rows say once, few or many, or leave the size out.

CDR3 DNA: TGTGCCAGCAGCATAGGACAGGAAGAGACCCAGTACTTC; CDR3 protein: CASSIGQEETQYF; V gene: TRBV5-6; J gene: TRBJ2-5; clone size: -; D gene: TRBD1
CDR3 DNA: TGTGCCAGCAGCCGACAGGGCCCCACCGGGGAGCTGTTTTTT; CDR3 protein: CASSRQGPTGELFF; V gene: TRBV7-9; J gene: TRBJ2-2; clone size: few; D gene: TRBD1
CDR3 DNA: TGTGCCAGCAGCTTAGTCTCTAGCGGGATGCAGTCTGATACGCAGTATTTT; CDR3 protein: CASSLVSSGMQSDTQYF; V gene: TRBV7-2; J gene: TRBJ2-3; clone size: -; D gene: TRBD2
CDR3 DNA: TGCGCCAGCAGCCAAGCCCGACAGAACACTGAAGCTTTCTTT; CDR3 protein: CASSQARQNTEAFF; V gene: TRBV4-1; J gene: TRBJ1-1; clone size: -; D gene: -
CDR3 DNA: TGCAGCGTTGAAGCAGAGGCTGGAAACACCATATATTTT; CDR3 protein: CSVEAEAGNTIYF; V gene: TRBV29-1; J gene: TRBJ1-3; clone size: -; D gene: -
CDR3 DNA: TGTGCCAGTAGCTCTCGGACAGAGCTGTTTGCTTTCTTT; CDR3 protein: CASSSRTELFAFF; V gene: TRBV19; J gene: TRBJ1-1; clone size: -; D gene: -
CDR3 DNA: TGTGCCAGCAGCTTAGTGCGGCGCCTCCAAGAGACCCAGTACTTC; CDR3 protein: CASSLVRRLQETQYF; V gene: TRBV7-8; J gene: TRBJ2-5; clone size: -; D gene: -
CDR3 DNA: TGTGCCAGCAGCGGGGACACCCTCTATGGCTACACCTTC; CDR3 protein: CASSGDTLYGYTF; V gene: TRBV5-5; J gene: TRBJ1-2; clone size: -; D gene: -
CDR3 DNA: TGCAGCGTTCCAGGGGGAGATACGCAGTATTTT; CDR3 protein: CSVPGGDTQYF; V gene: TRBV29-1; J gene: TRBJ2-3; clone size: once; D gene: TRBD1
CDR3 DNA: TGTGCCAGCACCCCGGGGGGAGGGAACACTGAAGCTTTCTTT; CDR3 protein: CASTPGGGNTEAFF; V gene: TRBV28; J gene: TRBJ1-1; clone size: -; D gene: -
CDR3 DNA: TGTGCCAGCAGTCCCCCGAGCGGCGGAGTATACAATGAGCAGTTCTTC; CDR3 protein: CASSPPSGGVYNEQFF; V gene: TRBV5-8; J gene: TRBJ2-1; clone size: -; D gene: -
CDR3 DNA: TGCGCCAGCTCGGGGTCCCTTGCGGGGAATGAGCAGTTCTTC; CDR3 protein: CASSGSLAGNEQFF; V gene: TRBV5-1; J gene: TRBJ2-1; clone size: -; D gene: -
CDR3 DNA: TGTGCCAGCAGCCCCGGGACAGGGTGGGACTACACCTTC; CDR3 protein: CASSPGTGWDYTF; V gene: TRBV6-5; J gene: TRBJ1-2; clone size: once; D gene: TRBD1
CDR3 DNA: TGTGCCATCAGTGATAAGGGGGCTGGTGAAGCTTTCTTT; CDR3 protein: CAISDKGAGEAFF; V gene: TRBV10-3; J gene: TRBJ1-1; clone size: -; D gene: TRBD1
CDR3 DNA: TGCGCCAGCAGGTCAACAGGGGGCACTGAAGCTTTCTTT; CDR3 protein: CASRSTGGTEAFF; V gene: TRBV27; J gene: TRBJ1-1; clone size: -; D gene: TRBD1
CDR3 DNA: TGTGCCAGCAGCAAGGGGGGCGGGGGAAGTGGAGAGACCCAGTACTTC; CDR3 protein: CASSKGGGGSGETQYF; V gene: TRBV11-2; J gene: TRBJ2-5; clone size: -; D gene: -